Sequencing of this TCR beta chain was carried out in a study of T cell repertoires in cytomegalovirus infection. About the research overall: Both CMV infection and a matching HLA type were indicated by public TCR beta signatures.

TCRdb recomputed calls from the reads with MiXCR, one row per CDR3 protein. The table has 650,000 to 900,000 distinct CDR3 sequences, almost 30% seen once; the top ten hold roughly 14%. This clonotype was detected ten times or more. The target antigen is unknown. The material was cultured CD8+ T cells from PBMCs, obtained from culture after CMV antigen stimulation. This sequence was found in a human donor in good health (CMV status not recorded). Some clones in this sample may be carry-over from other donors' samples.

The CDR3 DNA sequence: TGTGCCAGCAGCGTATCGGGGGGGAACACTGAAGCTTTCTTT. This sequence encodes CASSVSGGNTEAFF. This chain links TRBV9 with TRBJ1-1, with TRBD1 as a possible D gene (5 bases). Germline CDR1 SGDLS, CDR2 YYNGEE. The CDR3 length is 14 residues. Trimming shortened V by 1 base and J by 1 base, and 8 bases separated the two germline ends.